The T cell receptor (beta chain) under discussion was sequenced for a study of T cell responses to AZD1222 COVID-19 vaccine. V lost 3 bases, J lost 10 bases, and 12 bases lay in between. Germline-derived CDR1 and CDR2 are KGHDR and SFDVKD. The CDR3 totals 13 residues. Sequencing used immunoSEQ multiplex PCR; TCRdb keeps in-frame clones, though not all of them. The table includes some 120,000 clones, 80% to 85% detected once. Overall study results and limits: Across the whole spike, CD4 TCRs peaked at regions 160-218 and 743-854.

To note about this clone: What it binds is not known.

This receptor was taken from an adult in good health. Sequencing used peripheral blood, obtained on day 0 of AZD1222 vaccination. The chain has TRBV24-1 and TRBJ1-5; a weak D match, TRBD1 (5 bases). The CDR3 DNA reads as TGTGCCACCAGTGATGGGACCTTGCCCCCCCAGCATTTT. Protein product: CATSDGTLPPQHF.